A selection of T cell receptor beta chains follows, all from one sample in a study of blood T cell repertoires in COVID-19. Data came from immunoSEQ multiplex PCR; TCRdb stores just in-frame clones and leaves some out. This table has roughly 300,000 clones, 85% appearing once. Sequenced sample: PBMCs or T cells enriched from blood (not recorded which). Source of these receptors: a woman between 50 and 59 years old who had recovered from COVID-19. The CDR3 runs from the conserved cysteine through the conserved F or W. A D gene is named only where the DNA matches it firmly. Only part of the rows carry a size: once, few, many, or a class if the clone is expanded.

J: TRBJ2-5
size: -
V: TRBV6-1
D: TRBD2
length: 17
DNA: TGTGCCAGCAGTGAGGGCCGTAGCGGGAGTTTACGGGAGACCCAGTACTTC
CDR3: CASSEGRSGSLRETQYF

J: TRBJ1-1
size: -
V: TRBV18
D: TRBD1
length: 13
DNA: TGTGCCAGCTCACCGGCTCAGGGGGCTGAAGCTTTCTTT
CDR3: CASSPAQGAEAFF

J: TRBJ2-7
size: -
V: TRBV10-3
D: -
length: 16
DNA: TGTGCCATCAGTGAGTCGAGGCTCACAGGGTCCCACGAGCAGTACTTC
CDR3: CAISESRLTGSHEQYF

J: TRBJ2-7
size: -
V: TRBV15
D: TRBD1
length: 13
DNA: TGTGCCACCAGCAGTGGACAGGGTTACGAGCAGTACTTC
CDR3: CATSSGQGYEQYF

J: TRBJ1-1
size: -
V: TRBV7-9
D: -
length: 15
DNA: TGTGCCAGCAGCGCCAACAGGGACATGAACACTGAAGCTTTCTTT
CDR3: CASSANRDMNTEAFF

J: TRBJ1-1
size: -
V: TRBV12-3/TRBV12-4
D: -
length: 13
DNA: TGTGCCAGCAGTCACGCAGGCCGCGCTGAAGCTTTCTTT
CDR3: CASSHAGRAEAFF

J: TRBJ1-1
size: -
V: TRBV3-1/TRBV3-2
D: TRBD1
length: 15
DNA: TGTGCCAGCAGCCAAGATCAGGGCAGGGGGACTGAAGCTTTCTTT
CDR3: CASSQDQGRGTEAFF

J: TRBJ2-5
size: -
V: TRBV10-3
D: -
length: 15
DNA: TGTGCCATCAGTCCGACTAGTTCCCACCAAGAGACCCAGTACTTC
CDR3: CAISPTSSHQETQYF

J: TRBJ2-7
size: -
V: TRBV9
D: TRBD2
length: 14
DNA: TGTGCCAGCAGCGTAGACGGGAGGGGTTACGAGCAGTACTTC
CDR3: CASSVDGRGYEQYF

J: TRBJ2-7
size: -
V: TRBV5-6
D: TRBD2
length: 16
DNA: TGTGCCAGCAGCTTGGCCGGGACTAGCGCTGCCTACGAGCAGTACTTC
CDR3: CASSLAGTSAAYEQYF

J: TRBJ2-7
size: -
V: TRBV5-4
D: -
length: 15
DNA: TGTGCCAGCCAAAGAGGAGGGGGACTAAACTACGAGCAGTACTTC
CDR3: CASQRGGGLNYEQYF

J: TRBJ1-2
size: -
V: TRBV4-2
D: -
length: 16
DNA: TGTGCCAGCAGCTTAAATAGGGGCCGGACGTCCCTTGGCTACACCTTC
CDR3: CASSLNRGRTSLGYTF

J: TRBJ2-3
size: -
V: TRBV19
D: TRBD2
length: 14
DNA: TGTGCCAGTAGTTTTAGCGGGAGTTCAGATACGCAGTATTTT
CDR3: CASSFSGSSDTQYF

J: TRBJ2-1
size: -
V: TRBV6-4
D: TRBD1
length: 15
DNA: TGTGCCAGCAGTCCCGGGACAGGGGCCTACAATGAGCAGTTCTTC
CDR3: CASSPGTGAYNEQFF

J: TRBJ2-2
size: -
V: TRBV7-8
D: -
length: 16
DNA: TGTGCCAGCAGCCCAAGGAGGCTATCGAACACCGGGGAGCTGTTTTTT
CDR3: CASSPRRLSNTGELFF

J: TRBJ2-7
size: -
V: TRBV2
D: -
length: 12
DNA: TGTGCCAGCACCGGGTCGGCCTACGAGCAGTACTTC
CDR3: CASTGSAYEQYF

J: TRBJ2-7
size: -
V: TRBV6-5
D: TRBD2
length: 15
DNA: TGTGCCAGCAGTTACTCGGGGGGGGTACCCTACGAGCAGTACTTC
CDR3: CASSYSGGVPYEQYF

J: TRBJ2-7
size: -
V: TRBV6-5
D: TRBD1
length: 13
DNA: TGTGCCAGCAGTCGGGCAGGGGGCAACGAGCAGTACTTC
CDR3: CASSRAGGNEQYF

J: TRBJ1-5
size: -
V: TRBV28
D: -
length: 15
DNA: TGTGCCAGCACCCAGACAAAACTTAGCAATCAGCCCCAGCATTTT
CDR3: CASTQTKLSNQPQHF

J: TRBJ2-5
size: once
V: TRBV7-2
D: -
length: 15
DNA: TGTGCCAGCAGCTTAGGTGGCGGGGTGGTCGAGACCCAGTACTTC
CDR3: CASSLGGGVVETQYF

J: TRBJ1-2
size: -
V: TRBV21-1
D: -
length: 15
DNA: TGTGCCAGCAGCAAAGTCTGGGGGCAAAACTATGGCTACACCTTC
CDR3: CASSKVWGQNYGYTF

J: TRBJ2-5
size: -
V: TRBV25-1
D: -
length: 13
DNA: TGTGCCACGTCCCAGGCGGGTGGGGAGACCCAGTACTTC
CDR3: CATSQAGGETQYF

J: TRBJ1-1
size: -
V: TRBV5-6
D: -
length: 17
DNA: TGTGCCAGCAGCCCCCCATTCGGGGGGCGGGGGCACACTGAAGCTTTCTTT
CDR3: CASSPPFGGRGHTEAFF

J: TRBJ1-2
size: few
V: TRBV6-5
D: -
length: 15
DNA: TGTGCCAGCAGTCTCGGGGGAGTTGCTAACTATGGCTACACCTTC
CDR3: CASSLGGVANYGYTF

J: TRBJ2-1
size: -
V: TRBV7-8
D: TRBD2
length: 16
DNA: TGTGCCAGCAGCTTAGATACTCGCGGGGGGGGCAATGAGCAGTTCTTC
CDR3: CASSLDTRGGGNEQFF

J: TRBJ2-1
size: -
V: TRBV2
D: TRBD2
length: 17
DNA: TGTGCCAGCAGTCCGTCGACTAGCGGGAGATCCTACAATGAGCAGTTCTTC
CDR3: CASSPSTSGRSYNEQFF

J: TRBJ1-1
size: -
V: TRBV7-9
D: TRBD1
length: 15
DNA: TGTGCCAGCAGCGGACGGGACAGTTCGAACACTGAAGCTTTCTTT
CDR3: CASSGRDSSNTEAFF

J: TRBJ2-7
size: -
V: TRBV30
D: -
length: 14
DNA: TGTGCCTGGAGTACGCAGGGGTTTACCTACGAGCAGTACTTC
CDR3: CAWSTQGFTYEQYF

J: TRBJ1-1
size: -
V: TRBV7-8
D: TRBD1
length: 14
DNA: TGTGCCAGCAGCTTAGTCACAGGGGACACTGAAGCTTTCTTT
CDR3: CASSLVTGDTEAFF

J: TRBJ1-2
size: -
V: TRBV19
D: -
length: 17
DNA: TGTGCCAGTAGTATTTCCCGCCGTGACAGGTCCGACTATGGCTACACCTTC
CDR3: CASSISRRDRSDYGYTF

J: TRBJ2-7
size: few
V: TRBV2
D: TRBD2
length: 14
DNA: TGTGCCAGCAGTGATGCTAGCGGGGTCTACGAGCAGTACTTC
CDR3: CASSDASGVYEQYF

J: TRBJ1-3
size: -
V: TRBV5-1
D: -
length: 13
DNA: TGCGCCAGTGGACACCCCTCTGGAAACACCATATATTTT
CDR3: CASGHPSGNTIYF

J: TRBJ1-2
size: many
V: TRBV4-1
D: -
length: 15
DNA: TGCGCCAGCAGCCAACGGGGGGACGGTAGCTATGGCTACACCTTC
CDR3: CASSQRGDGSYGYTF

J: TRBJ2-7
size: -
V: TRBV19
D: TRBD1
length: 14
DNA: TGTGCCAGTAGTACCGGGACAGGGCACTACGAGCAGTACTTC
CDR3: CASSTGTGHYEQYF

J: TRBJ2-1
size: -
V: TRBV10-1
D: -
length: 14
DNA: TGCGCCAGCAGTCCTAGTGGGGACTTAGGGAAGCAGTTCTTC
CDR3: CASSPSGDLGKQFF

J: TRBJ1-4
size: -
V: TRBV4-1
D: TRBD1
length: 16
DNA: TGCGCCAGCAGCCAAGGGGCGGCAGGGGGGAATGAAAAACTGTTTTTT
CDR3: CASSQGAAGGNEKLFF

J: TRBJ1-5
size: -
V: TRBV5-6
D: -
length: 15
DNA: TGTGCCAGCAGCTTAGGGACACCTAGCAATCAGCCCCAGCATTTT
CDR3: CASSLGTPSNQPQHF

J: TRBJ2-5
size: -
V: TRBV19
D: -
length: 14
DNA: TGTGCCACTGCGGCAGGGCTCATCCAAGAGACCCAGTACTTC
CDR3: CATAAGLIQETQYF

J: TRBJ2-1
size: -
V: TRBV11-1
D: TRBD2
length: 15
DNA: TGTGCCAGCGGCCCCGGGCGGGGGGGCTTCTATGAGCAGTTCTTC
CDR3: CASGPGRGGFYEQFF

J: TRBJ1-1
size: -
V: TRBV5-1
D: -
length: 13
DNA: TGCGCCAGCAGCTTGGAGGCCTTAGCCGGGGCTTTCTTT
CDR3: CASSLEALAGAFF

J: TRBJ2-3
size: -
V: TRBV29-1
D: -
length: 14
DNA: TGCAGCGTTAACCCCCAGCGGGGCACAGATACGCAGTATTTT
CDR3: CSVNPQRGTDTQYF

J: TRBJ1-5
size: -
V: TRBV5-4
D: -
length: 15
DNA: TGTGCCAGCAGCCGGGGGGAGGGCCGCAATCAGCCCCAGCATTTT
CDR3: CASSRGEGRNQPQHF

J: TRBJ2-3
size: -
V: TRBV27
D: -
length: 12
DNA: TGTGCCAGCATGGGCGGGACAGATACGCAGTATTTT
CDR3: CASMGGTDTQYF

J: TRBJ1-2
size: -
V: TRBV6-1
D: -
length: 19
DNA: TGTGCCAGCAGTGAAGGGGAGGGCAGGGTGGCATTATGGAACTATGGCTACACCTTC
CDR3: CASSEGEGRVALWNYGYTF

J: TRBJ1-5
size: few
V: TRBV19
D: TRBD1
length: 14
DNA: TGTGCCAGTAGTGTGGGACAGTTTAATCAGCCCCAGCATTTT
CDR3: CASSVGQFNQPQHF

J: TRBJ2-3
size: -
V: TRBV5-1
D: TRBD2
length: 15
DNA: TGCGCCAGCAGCTTTTGGAGCGGGGTCACAGATACGCAGTATTTT
CDR3: CASSFWSGVTDTQYF

J: TRBJ1-3
size: once
V: TRBV28
D: -
length: 15
DNA: TGTGCCAGCACCCCGGTGGGGGCGCCTGGAAACACCATATATTTT
CDR3: CASTPVGAPGNTIYF

J: TRBJ2-5
size: -
V: TRBV3-1/TRBV3-2
D: TRBD2
length: 17
DNA: TGTGCCAGCAGCCAACTTCGGTCTAGCGGGGTGGGGGAGACCCAGTACTTC
CDR3: CASSQLRSSGVGETQYF

J: TRBJ1-1
size: -
V: TRBV7-2
D: -
length: 14
DNA: TGTGCCAGCAGCTTATTCGCGCCGGGAACTGAAGCTTTCTTT
CDR3: CASSLFAPGTEAFF

J: TRBJ1-5
size: -
V: TRBV5-1
D: TRBD1
length: 13
DNA: TGCGCCAGCAGCCGGACAGGGGATCAGCCCCAGCATTTT
CDR3: CASSRTGDQPQHF

J: TRBJ2-1
size: -
V: TRBV25-1
D: -
length: 9
DNA: TGTGCCAGCAGTGAATCTCGGTTCTTC
CDR3: CASSESRFF

J: TRBJ1-2
size: once
V: TRBV5-1
D: -
length: 15
DNA: TGCGCCAGCAGCTACGAAAGCGGGAGGACCTATGGCTACACCTTC
CDR3: CASSYESGRTYGYTF